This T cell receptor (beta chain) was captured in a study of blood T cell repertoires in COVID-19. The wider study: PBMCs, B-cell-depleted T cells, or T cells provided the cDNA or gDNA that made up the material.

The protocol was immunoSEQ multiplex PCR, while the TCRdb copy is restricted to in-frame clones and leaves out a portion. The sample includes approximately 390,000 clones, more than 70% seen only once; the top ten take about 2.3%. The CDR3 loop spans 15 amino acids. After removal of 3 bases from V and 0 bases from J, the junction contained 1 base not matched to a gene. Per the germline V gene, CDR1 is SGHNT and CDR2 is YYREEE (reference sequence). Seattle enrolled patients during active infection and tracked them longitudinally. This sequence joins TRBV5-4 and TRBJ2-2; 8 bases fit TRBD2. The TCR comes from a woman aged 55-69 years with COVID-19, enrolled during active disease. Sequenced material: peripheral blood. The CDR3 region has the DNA TGTGCCAGCAGCTCAGCGGGGGCGAACACCGGGGAGCTGTTTTTT. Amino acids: CASSSAGANTGELFF.